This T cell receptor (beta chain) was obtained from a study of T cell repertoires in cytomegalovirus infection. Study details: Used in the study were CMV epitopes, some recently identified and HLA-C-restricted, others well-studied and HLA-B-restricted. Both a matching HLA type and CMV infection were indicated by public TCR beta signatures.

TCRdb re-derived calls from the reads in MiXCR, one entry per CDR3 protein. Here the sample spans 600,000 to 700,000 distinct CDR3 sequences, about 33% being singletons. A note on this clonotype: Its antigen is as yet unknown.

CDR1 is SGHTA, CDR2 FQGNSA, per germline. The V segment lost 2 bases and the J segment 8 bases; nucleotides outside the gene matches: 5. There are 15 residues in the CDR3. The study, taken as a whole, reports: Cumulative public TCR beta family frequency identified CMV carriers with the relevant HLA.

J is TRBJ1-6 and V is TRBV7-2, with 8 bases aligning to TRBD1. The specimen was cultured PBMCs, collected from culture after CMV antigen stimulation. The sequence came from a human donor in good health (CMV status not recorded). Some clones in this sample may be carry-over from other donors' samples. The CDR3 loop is CASSLNSGGYSPLHF. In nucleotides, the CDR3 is TGTGCCAGCAGCTTAAATTCAGGGGGCTATTCACCCCTCCACTTT.